Described below is a single TCR beta chain sequence and its context. This clonotype was counted at least ten times. Its specific antigen is unknown. Base qualities are not provided; no much larger clone lies one nucleotide away. The sample's treatment or condition label, in plain terms: live attenuated yellow fever vaccine strain. At each blood-draw timepoint, two biological replicates of bulk PBMCs were obtained. PBMCs were isolated from peripheral blood using a standard Ficoll-Paque protocol. TriZol was used to extract RNA from bulk PBMCs, CD4 and CD8 fractions, and dextramer-positive and dextramer-negative fractions. Instrument on record: Illumina NovaSeq 6000. TCR cDNA was made using 5'RACE template switching, a step that added a universal primer site and unique molecular identifiers. Priming for cDNA synthesis came from both the TCR alpha and TCR beta constant segments. Two PCR steps were used to amplify libraries, with sample barcodes and sequencing adapters being added in the second step. Sequencing of libraries was done on Illumina HiSeq 2500 (2x100 bp) or NovaSeq (2x150 bp). From the authors' description of their analysis: MIGEC was used to demultiplex reads and collapse the reads into UMI consensus sequences, and MiXCR was used for V(D)J alignment. Vaccine-responding clonotypes were identified with edgeR using replicate PBMC samples, with FDR below 0.01 and a log2 fold change above 5 up to day 15 being required. Each bulk clonotype was labeled CD4 or CD8 based on which sequenced repertoire, CD4 or CD8, contained the clonotype at higher abundance. TCRdb reprocessing: public reads trimmed at Q25 with fastp, clones called with MiXCR, in-frame beta chains kept. When rows share a CDR3 protein, they turn into one entry using the most common DNA and genes. TCRdb's processing, not the study's, gives the V and J calls here. This sample is represented by a few hundred thousand distinct CDR3 sequences; roughly 3.9% of them were singletons. The ten most abundant clones make up approximately 23% of the sample.

The germline V gene gives CDR1 as SGHRS and CDR2 as YFSETQ. Trimming removed 0 bases from V and 1 base from J, leaving 9 bases between the germline ends. The CDR3 spans 15 residues, from the cysteine through the phenylalanine. Of all the DNA, just the CDR3 is kept, 45 bases in frame from base 1. These data come from a study of T cells after yellow fever vaccination (dated by TCRdb to 2018 to 2020). At the level of the whole study: The SMART-Seq v4 Ultra Low Input RNA kit was used to prepare libraries from fractions with low cell numbers. Two healthy male donors, one aged 18 to 30 and one aged 30 to 39 years, made up the cohort. To follow T-cell clones before and after primary and booster YFV17D yellow fever vaccination, bulk TCR alpha and beta repertoires were sequenced over time. Blood samples were taken at several timepoints before and after primary and secondary immunization, and bulk PBMC replicates and cell subsets were isolated.

The paper as a whole reports these results and caveats: After the booster, most clones that had expanded after primary vaccination were detected again (roughly 95% of CD4 and about 88% of CD8), suggesting broad maintenance of memory. Because the study included only two donors, the extent to which the findings can be generalized is limited. Compared with the primary T-cell response, the secondary T-cell response was weaker but faster, peaking on day 5 rather than day 15. FACS-sorted repertoires could contain abundant contaminating clonotypes from the bulk population, so computational filtering was required. A small share of clonotypes occurred in both CD4 and CD8 compartments, likely arising from convergent recombination.

Sequenced material: PBMCs, taken 5 days after the yellow fever booster vaccination. The clonotype comes from a man between 18 and 35 years old who received the YFV17D yellow fever vaccine. The rearrangement joined TRBV5-1 to TRBJ2-3, with TRBD1 tentatively as D gene (6 bases match). The CDR3 amino acid sequence is: CASSLGQVRTDTQYF. The DNA sequence follows: TGCGCCAGCAGCTTGGGACAGGTGCGCACAGATACGCAGTATTTT.